The rows below give T cell receptor beta chains drawn from one sample of a study of CD8+ T cells in alopecia areata. Produced via immunoSEQ multiplex PCR; TCRdb's table is partial and in-frame only. The table has hundreds of thousands of clones, roughly 63% seen once. Sequenced here: CD4+ T cells sorted from blood, sampled around week 54, from a patient treated with tofacitinib. The source of these receptors is a human donor with alopecia areata. Both conserved end residues are part of each CDR3. Clone size is not always given. Where it is, it says once, few, many or a class for expanded clones.

clone size: -
V gene: TRBV18
CDR3 protein: CASSGQGLIMETQYF

clone size: -
V gene: TRBV30
CDR3 protein: CAWSVLGKETQYF

clone size: -
V gene: TRBV7-9
CDR3 protein: CASSLDSGSNQPQHF

clone size: once
V gene: TRBV30
CDR3 protein: CAWSGSAGRRNYGYTF

clone size: -
V gene: TRBV29-1
CDR3 protein: CSVGKPGLAATDTQYF

clone size: -
V gene: TRBV9
CDR3 protein: CASNSNYGYTF

clone size: -
V gene: TRBV30
CDR3 protein: CAWSVVGGASDTQYF

clone size: few
V gene: TRBV29-1
CDR3 protein: CSVEKQGYGYTF

clone size: -
V gene: TRBV30
CDR3 protein: CAWMSSYNSPLHF

clone size: -
V gene: TRBV29-1
CDR3 protein: CSVTGGQETQYF

clone size: -
V gene: TRBV30
CDR3 protein: CAWSEGNYEQYF

clone size: few
V gene: TRBV5-4
CDR3 protein: CASTPRQGIDGYTF

clone size: -
V gene: TRBV7-8
CDR3 protein: CASSMGLLSSTDTQYF

clone size: few
V gene: TRBV25-1
CDR3 protein: CASSGTARGNIQYF

clone size: -
V gene: TRBV5-1
CDR3 protein: CASSWDRGLDGYTF

clone size: -
V gene: TRBV7-9
CDR3 protein: CAISPGTGLISPGELFF

clone size: -
V gene: TRBV9
CDR3 protein: CASSVGLAGAAEQYF

clone size: -
V gene: TRBV12-5
CDR3 protein: CASALGHREQPQHF

clone size: -
V gene: TRBV2
CDR3 protein: CASSPTAVRSYEQYF

clone size: -
V gene: TRBV29-1
CDR3 protein: CSSSKGAETEAFF

clone size: -
V gene: TRBV9
CDR3 protein: CASSASLGGESYEQYF

clone size: few
V gene: TRBV9
CDR3 protein: CASSVDGTGELFF

clone size: few
V gene: TRBV29-1
CDR3 protein: CSVGGPPTDTQYF

clone size: -
V gene: TRBV6-6
CDR3 protein: CASSPHRDRDTEQYF

clone size: -
V gene: TRBV6-1
CDR3 protein: CASSGTGINEQFF

clone size: -
V gene: TRBV7-2
CDR3 protein: CASSLRPGQNNEKLFF

clone size: -
V gene: TRBV6-6
CDR3 protein: CASRETGGETQYF

clone size: -
V gene: TRBV30
CDR3 protein: CAWSPRTGGIYNEQFF

clone size: -
V gene: TRBV30
CDR3 protein: CAWRNRNNYGYTF

clone size: -
V gene: TRBV6-5
CDR3 protein: CASSYAFTGELFF

clone size: -
V gene: TRBV7-6
CDR3 protein: CASSFQGVSDIQYF

clone size: -
V gene: TRBV30
CDR3 protein: CANIRDGYTEAFF

clone size: few
V gene: TRBV9
CDR3 protein: CASSVSLDASTDTQYF